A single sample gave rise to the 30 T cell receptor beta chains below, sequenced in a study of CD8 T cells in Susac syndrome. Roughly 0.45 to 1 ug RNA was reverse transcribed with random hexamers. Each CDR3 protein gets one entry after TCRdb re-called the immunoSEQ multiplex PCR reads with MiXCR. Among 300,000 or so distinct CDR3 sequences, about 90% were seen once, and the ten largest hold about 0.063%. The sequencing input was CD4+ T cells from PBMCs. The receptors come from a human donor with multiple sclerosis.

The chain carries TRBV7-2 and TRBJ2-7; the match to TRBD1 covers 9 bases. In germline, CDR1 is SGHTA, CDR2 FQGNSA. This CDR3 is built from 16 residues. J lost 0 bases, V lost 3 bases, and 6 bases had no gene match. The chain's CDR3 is CASSLTGTGLSYEQYF. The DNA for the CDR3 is TGTGCCAGCAGCTTGACCGGGACAGGGCTCTCCTACGAGCAGTACTTC.

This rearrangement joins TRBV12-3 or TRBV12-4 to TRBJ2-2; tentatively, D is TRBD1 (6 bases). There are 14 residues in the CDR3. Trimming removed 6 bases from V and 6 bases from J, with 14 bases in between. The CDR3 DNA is TGTGCCAGCAGCCCCAGGGGAACCTCCGGGGAGCTGTTTTTT. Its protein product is CASSPRGTSGELFF.

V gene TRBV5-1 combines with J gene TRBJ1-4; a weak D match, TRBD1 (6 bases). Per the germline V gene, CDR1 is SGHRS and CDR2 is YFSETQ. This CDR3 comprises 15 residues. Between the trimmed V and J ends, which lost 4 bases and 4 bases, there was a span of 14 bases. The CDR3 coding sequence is TGCGCCAGCAGCCCTTTGGGGGCGAGTAATGAAAAACTGTTTTTT. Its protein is CASSPLGASNEKLFF.

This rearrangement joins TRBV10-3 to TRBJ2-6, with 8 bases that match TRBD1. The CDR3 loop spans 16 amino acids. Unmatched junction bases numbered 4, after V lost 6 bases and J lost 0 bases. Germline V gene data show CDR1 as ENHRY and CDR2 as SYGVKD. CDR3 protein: CAIRRTGSSGANVLTF. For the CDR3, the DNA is TGTGCCATCAGGAGGACAGGGAGCTCTGGGGCCAACGTCCTGACTTTC.

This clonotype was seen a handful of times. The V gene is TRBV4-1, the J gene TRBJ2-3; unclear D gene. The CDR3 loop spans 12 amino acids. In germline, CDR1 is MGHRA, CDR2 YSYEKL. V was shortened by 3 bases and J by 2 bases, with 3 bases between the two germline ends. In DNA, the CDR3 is TGCGCCAGCAGCCAGCCCACAGATACGCAGTATTTT. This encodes CASSQPTDTQYF.

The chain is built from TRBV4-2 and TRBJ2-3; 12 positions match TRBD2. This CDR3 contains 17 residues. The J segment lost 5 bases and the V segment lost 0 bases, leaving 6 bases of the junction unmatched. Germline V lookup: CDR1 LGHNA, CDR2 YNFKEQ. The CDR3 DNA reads TGTGCCAGCAGCCAAGAAACTAGCGGGAGGCCCGGAGATACGCAGTATTTT. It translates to CASSQETSGRPGDTQYF.

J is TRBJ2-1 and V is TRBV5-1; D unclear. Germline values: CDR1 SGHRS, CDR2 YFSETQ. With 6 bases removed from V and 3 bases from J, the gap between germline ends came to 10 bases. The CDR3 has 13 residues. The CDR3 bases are TGCGCCAGCACCCTCGGGCTCTACAATGAGCAGTTCTTC. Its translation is CASTLGLYNEQFF.

Written as DNA, the CDR3 is TGTGCCAGTAGGCGCCGCGAGGGGTCGAACACCGGGGAGCTGTTTTTT. This translates into CASRRREGSNTGELFF. V gene TRBV19 combines with J gene TRBJ2-2; D may match TRBD1 or TRBD2 (5 bases each). CDR3 length: 16 amino acids. V dropped 6 bases and J dropped 0 bases, with 14 bases sitting between them. Germline assignment: CDR1 LNHDA and CDR2 SQIVND (reference sequence). Complete variable domain (other parts from reference TRBV19 and TRBJ2-2): DGGITQSPKYLFRKEGQNVTLSCEQNLNHDAMYWYRQDPGQGLRLIYYSQIVNDFQKGDIAEGYSVSREKKESFPLTVTSAQKNPTAFYLCASRRREGSNTGELFFGEGSRLTVL.

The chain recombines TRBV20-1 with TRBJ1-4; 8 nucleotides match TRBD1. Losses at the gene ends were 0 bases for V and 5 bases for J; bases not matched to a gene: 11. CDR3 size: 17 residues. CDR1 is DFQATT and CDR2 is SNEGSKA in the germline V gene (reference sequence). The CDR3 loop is CSARDHRLQGANEKLFF. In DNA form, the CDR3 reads TGCAGTGCTAGAGACCACCGGCTCCAGGGGGCGAATGAAAAACTGTTTTTT.

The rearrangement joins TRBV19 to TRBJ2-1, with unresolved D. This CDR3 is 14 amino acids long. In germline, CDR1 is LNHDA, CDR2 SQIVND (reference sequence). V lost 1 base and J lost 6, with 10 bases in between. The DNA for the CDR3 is TGTGCCAGTAGTATAGCGAACGAAGCCAATGAGCAGTTCTTC. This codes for CASSIANEANEQFF.

The CDR3 nucleotides read TGCGCCAGCAGCTTGGGTGACGGCGACTCCTACGAGCAGTACTTC. As protein: CASSLGDGDSYEQYF. The chain recombines TRBV5-1 with TRBJ2-7; no clear D gene. In germline, CDR1 is SGHRS, CDR2 YFSETQ. The CDR3 extends over 15 amino acids. The V end was cut by 0 bases, the J end by 0 bases, with 10 bases between.

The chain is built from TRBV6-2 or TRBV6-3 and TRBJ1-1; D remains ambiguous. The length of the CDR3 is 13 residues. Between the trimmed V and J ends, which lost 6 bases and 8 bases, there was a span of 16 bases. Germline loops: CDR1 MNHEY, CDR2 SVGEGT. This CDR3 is CASRRRRTEEAFF. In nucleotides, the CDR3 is TGTGCCAGCAGACGCAGACGGACGGAGGAAGCTTTCTTT.

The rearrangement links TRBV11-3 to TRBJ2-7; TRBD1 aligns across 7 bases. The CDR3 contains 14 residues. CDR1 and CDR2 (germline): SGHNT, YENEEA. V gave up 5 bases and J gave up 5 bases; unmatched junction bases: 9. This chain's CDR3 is CASSGPGQHNEQYF. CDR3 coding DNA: TGTGCCAGCAGCGGGCCGGGACAGCACAACGAGCAGTACTTC.

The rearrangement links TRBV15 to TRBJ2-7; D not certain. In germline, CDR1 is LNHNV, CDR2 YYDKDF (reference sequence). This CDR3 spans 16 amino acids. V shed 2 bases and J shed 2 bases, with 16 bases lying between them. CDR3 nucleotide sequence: TGTGCCACCAGCAGACATGACACCTACCCCGCCTACGAGCAGTACTTC. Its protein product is CATSRHDTYPAYEQYF.

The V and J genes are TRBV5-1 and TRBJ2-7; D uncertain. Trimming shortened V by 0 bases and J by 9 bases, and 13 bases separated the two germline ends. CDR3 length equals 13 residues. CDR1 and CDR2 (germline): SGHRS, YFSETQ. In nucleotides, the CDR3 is TGCGCCAGCAGCTTGGAACTAAAGTCGGGGCAGTACTTC. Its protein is CASSLELKSGQYF.

The CDR3 DNA sequence: TGCAGTCCTCAAGCGGGAGCCACAGATACGCAGTATTTT. Its translation: CSPQAGATDTQYF. This chain joins TRBV20-1 and TRBJ2-3; 8 bases match TRBD2. The CDR3 sequence is 13 residues long. V was pared by 8 bases and J by 2 bases, with 6 bases of the junction left unmatched. Germline values: CDR1 DFQATT, CDR2 SNEGSKA (reference sequence).

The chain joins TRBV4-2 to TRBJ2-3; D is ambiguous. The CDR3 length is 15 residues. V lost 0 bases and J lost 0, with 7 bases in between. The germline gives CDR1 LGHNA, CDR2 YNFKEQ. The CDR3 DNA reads TGTGCCAGCAGCCAAGAGACGGAGAGCACAGATACGCAGTATTTT. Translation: CASSQETESTDTQYF.

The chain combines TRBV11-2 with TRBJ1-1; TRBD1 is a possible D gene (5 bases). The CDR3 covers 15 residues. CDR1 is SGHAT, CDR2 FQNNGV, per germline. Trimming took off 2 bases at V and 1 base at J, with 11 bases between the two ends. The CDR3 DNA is TGTGCCAGCAGCTTACAGGGCCCTTGGAACACTGAAGCTTTCTTT. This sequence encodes CASSLQGPWNTEAFF.

The CDR3 sequence: CASSDRGLAKNIQYF. The CDR3 coding sequence is TGTGCCAGCAGTGACAGGGGTCTAGCCAAAAACATTCAGTACTTC. The J gene is TRBJ2-4, the V gene TRBV6-1, with D maybe TRBD1 (6 bases). The CDR3 is made up of 15 amino acids. Germline V CDR1 and CDR2: MNHNS, SASEGT. V lost 3 bases to trimming and J lost 0 bases, with 9 bases between them.

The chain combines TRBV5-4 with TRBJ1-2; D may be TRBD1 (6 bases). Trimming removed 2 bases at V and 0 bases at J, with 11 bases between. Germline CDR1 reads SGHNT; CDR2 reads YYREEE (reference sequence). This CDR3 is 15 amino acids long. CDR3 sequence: CASSLGGGPNYGYTF. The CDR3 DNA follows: TGTGCCAGCAGCTTAGGAGGGGGACCTAACTATGGCTACACCTTC.

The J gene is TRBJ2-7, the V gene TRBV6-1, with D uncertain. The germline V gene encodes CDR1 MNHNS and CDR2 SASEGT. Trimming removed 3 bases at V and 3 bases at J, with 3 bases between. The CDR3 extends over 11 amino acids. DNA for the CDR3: TGTGCCAGCAGTGATTACTACGAGCAGTACTTC. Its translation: CASSDYYEQYF.

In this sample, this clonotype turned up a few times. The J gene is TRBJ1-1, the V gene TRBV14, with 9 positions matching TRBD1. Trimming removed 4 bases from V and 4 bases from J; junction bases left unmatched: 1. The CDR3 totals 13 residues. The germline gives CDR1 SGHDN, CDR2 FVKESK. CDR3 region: CASSRDRATEAFF. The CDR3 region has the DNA TGTGCCAGCAGCCGGGACAGGGCCACTGAAGCTTTCTTT.

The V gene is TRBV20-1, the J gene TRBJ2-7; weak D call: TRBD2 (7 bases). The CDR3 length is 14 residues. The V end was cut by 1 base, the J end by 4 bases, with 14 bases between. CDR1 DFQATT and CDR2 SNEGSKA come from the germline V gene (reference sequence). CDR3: CSARGGGRAYEQYF. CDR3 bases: TGCAGTGCTAGAGGGGGGGGCAGGGCGTACGAGCAGTACTTC.

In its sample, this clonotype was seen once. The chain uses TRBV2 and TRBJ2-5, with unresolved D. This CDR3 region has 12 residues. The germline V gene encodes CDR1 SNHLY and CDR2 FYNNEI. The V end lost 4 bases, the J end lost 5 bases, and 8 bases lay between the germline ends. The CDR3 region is CASSGQDETQYF. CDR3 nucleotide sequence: TGTGCCAGCAGTGGCCAGGACGAGACCCAGTACTTC.

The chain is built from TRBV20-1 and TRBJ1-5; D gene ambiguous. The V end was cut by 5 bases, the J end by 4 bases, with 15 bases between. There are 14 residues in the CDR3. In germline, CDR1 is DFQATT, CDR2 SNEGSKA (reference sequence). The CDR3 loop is CSALPGSGNQPQHF. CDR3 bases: TGCAGTGCTCTGCCGGGGTCCGGGAATCAGCCCCAGCATTTT.

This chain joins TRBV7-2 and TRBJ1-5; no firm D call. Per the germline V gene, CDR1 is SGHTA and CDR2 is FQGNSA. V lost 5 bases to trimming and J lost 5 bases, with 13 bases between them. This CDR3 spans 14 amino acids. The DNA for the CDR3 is TGTGCCAGCAGCCCTCGGGAGGGATATCAGCCCCAGCATTTT. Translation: CASSPREGYQPQHF. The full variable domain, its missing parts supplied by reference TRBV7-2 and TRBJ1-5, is GAGVSQSPSNKVTEKGKDVELRCDPISGHTALYWYRQSLGQGLEFLIYFQGNSAPDKSGLPSDRFSAERTGGSVSTLTIQRTQQEDSAVYLCASSPREGYQPQHFGDGTRLSIL.

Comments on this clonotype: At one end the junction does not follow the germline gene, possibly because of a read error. CDR3 in DNA: TGCGCCAGCAGATTTCCGGGGGAGGACATTCGGTACTTC. Its translation: CASRFPGEDIRYF. This chain uses TRBV5-1 with TRBJ2-4, with a tentative D call TRBD2 (6 bases). Germline assignment: CDR1 SGHRS and CDR2 YFSETQ. CDR3 length: 13 residues.

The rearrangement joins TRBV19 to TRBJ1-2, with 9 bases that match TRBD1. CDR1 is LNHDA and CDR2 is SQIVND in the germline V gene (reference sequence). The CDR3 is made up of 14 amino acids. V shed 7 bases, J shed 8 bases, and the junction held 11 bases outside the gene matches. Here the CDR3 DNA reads TGTGCCAGTAATGGGGACAGGGAGGCGCGCGGCTACACCTTC. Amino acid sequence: CASNGDREARGYTF.

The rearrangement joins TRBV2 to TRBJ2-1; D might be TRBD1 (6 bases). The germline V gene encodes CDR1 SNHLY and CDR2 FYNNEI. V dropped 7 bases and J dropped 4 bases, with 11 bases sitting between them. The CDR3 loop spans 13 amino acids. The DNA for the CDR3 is TGTGCCAGCAAGGGGGTGGGGTACAATGAGCAGTTCTTC. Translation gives CASKGVGYNEQFF. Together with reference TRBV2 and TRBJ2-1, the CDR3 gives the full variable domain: EPEVTQTPSHQVTQMGQEVILRCVPISNHLYFYWYRQILGQKVEFLVSFYNNEISEKSEIFDDQFSVERPDGSNFTLKIRSTKLEDSAMYFCASKGVGYNEQFFGPGTRLTVL.

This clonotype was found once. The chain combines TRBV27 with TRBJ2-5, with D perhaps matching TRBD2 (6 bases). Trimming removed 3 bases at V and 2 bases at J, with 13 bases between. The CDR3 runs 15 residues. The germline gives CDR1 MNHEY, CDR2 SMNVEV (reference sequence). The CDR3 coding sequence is TGTGCCAGCAGTTTTGGGATTAGCGGTCAAGAGACCCAGTACTTC. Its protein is CASSFGISGQETQYF.